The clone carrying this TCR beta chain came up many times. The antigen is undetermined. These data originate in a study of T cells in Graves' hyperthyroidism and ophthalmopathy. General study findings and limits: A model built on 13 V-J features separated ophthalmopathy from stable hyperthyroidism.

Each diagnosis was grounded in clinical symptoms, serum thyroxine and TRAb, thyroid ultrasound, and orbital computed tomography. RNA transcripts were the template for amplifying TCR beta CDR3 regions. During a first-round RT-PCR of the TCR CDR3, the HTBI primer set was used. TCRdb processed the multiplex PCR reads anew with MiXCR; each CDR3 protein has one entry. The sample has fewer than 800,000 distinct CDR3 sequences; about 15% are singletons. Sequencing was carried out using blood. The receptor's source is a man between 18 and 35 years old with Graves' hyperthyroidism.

DNA of the CDR3: TGTGCCAGCAGCTCACTAGCGGGAGGGCATCTCGAGCAGTACTTC. Encoded protein: CASSSLAGGHLEQYF. The chain has TRBV7-9 and TRBJ2-7, with TRBD2 identical over 13 bases. The CDR3 has 15 amino acids. Germline V gene lookup returns CDR1 SEHNR and CDR2 FQNEAQ (reference sequence). V lost 4 bases and J lost 6; bases outside the gene matches: 6.